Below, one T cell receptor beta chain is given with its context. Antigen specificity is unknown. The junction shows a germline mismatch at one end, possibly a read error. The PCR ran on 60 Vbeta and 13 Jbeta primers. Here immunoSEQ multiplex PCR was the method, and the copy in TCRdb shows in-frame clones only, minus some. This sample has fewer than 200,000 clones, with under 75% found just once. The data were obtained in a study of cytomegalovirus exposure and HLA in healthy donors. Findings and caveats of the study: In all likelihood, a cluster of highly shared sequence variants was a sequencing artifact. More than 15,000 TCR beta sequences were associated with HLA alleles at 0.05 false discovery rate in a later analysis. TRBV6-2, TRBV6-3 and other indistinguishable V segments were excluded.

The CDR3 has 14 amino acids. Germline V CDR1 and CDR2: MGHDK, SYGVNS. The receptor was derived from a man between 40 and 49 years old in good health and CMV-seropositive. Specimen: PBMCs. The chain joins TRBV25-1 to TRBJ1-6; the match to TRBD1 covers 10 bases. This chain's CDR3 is CASGDRGLNSPLHF. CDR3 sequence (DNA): TGTGCCAGCGGTGACAGGGGGCTAAATTCACCCCTCCACTTT.